One sample yielded the 22 T cell receptor beta chains listed below, sequenced in a study of beta chain features in type 1 diabetes. What was sequenced were expressed TCRB transcripts, since all of the isolated RNA had been reverse transcribed. Here immunoSEQ multiplex PCR was the method, and the copy in TCRdb shows in-frame clones only, minus some. The sample shows hundreds of thousands of clones, roughly 14% of them seen only once. The sequenced sample was naive CD4+ T cells from blood. These receptors were collected from a woman between 40 and 50 years old in good health.

The V and J genes are TRBV5-1 and TRBJ2-6; 8 bases agree with TRBD2. Trimming removed 4 bases from V and 1 base from J; junction bases left unmatched: 7. The CDR3 is 17 residues long. Germline-derived CDR1 and CDR2 are SGHRS and YFSETQ. The DNA for the CDR3 is TGCGCCAGCAGCCGGGGGCCGGGGGGGTCTGGGGCCAACGTCCTGACTTTC. Protein: CASSRGPGGSGANVLTF.

A few counts support this clone. This chain links TRBV7-2 with TRBJ2-3; TRBD2 matches 7 bases. Trimming cost V 3 bases and J 4 bases; bases outside gene matches: 1. This CDR3 is built from 13 residues. Per germline, CDR1 SGHTA and CDR2 FQGNSA. The CDR3 is CASSFRGADTQYF. CDR3 in DNA: TGTGCCAGCAGCTTCCGGGGGGCAGATACGCAGTATTTT.

V is TRBV5-4 and J is TRBJ2-7, with TRBD1 as a possible D gene (5 bases). The CDR3 spans 12 residues. Per germline, CDR1 SGHNT and CDR2 YYREEE (reference sequence). Deletions cut 10 bases from V and 2 bases from J, with 13 bases between. The CDR3 DNA sequence: TGTGCCCTTTCCGACAGTACCTACGAGCAGTACTTC. It specifies CALSDSTYEQYF.

The chain couples TRBV29-1 to TRBJ2-2, with D tentatively TRBD1 (6 bases). V dropped 4 bases and J dropped 4 bases, with 10 bases sitting between them. The CDR3 covers 13 residues. Germline CDR1 is SQVTM and CDR2 is ANQGSEA. The CDR3: CSVVGQLTGELFF. The CDR3 bases are TGCAGCGTTGTAGGACAGCTCACCGGGGAGCTGTTTTTT.

This clone was seen more than once but under ten times. The chain couples TRBV11-2 to TRBJ2-7, with 7 bases fitting TRBD1. Germline CDR1 and CDR2: SGHAT and FQNNGV. There are 14 residues in the CDR3. V gave up 5 bases and J gave up 3 bases; unmatched junction bases: 7. In DNA, the CDR3 is TGTGCCAGCAGCCTGACAGGGTTCAGCTACGAGCAGTACTTC. It codes for CASSLTGFSYEQYF.

The CDR3 nucleotides read TGTGCCAGCAGGCAGGGTGTGCGGGGAGAGACCCAGTACTTC. Its translation: CASRQGVRGETQYF. This chain uses TRBV5-8 with TRBJ2-5; TRBD2 is a possible D gene (6 bases). V lost 5 bases, J lost 4 bases, and 15 bases lay in between. The germline CDR1 and CDR2 sequences are SGHTS and YDEGEE. The CDR3 consists of 14 residues. Looking up the rest from reference TRBV5-8 and TRBJ2-5 gives the full variable domain: EAGVTQSPTHLIKTRGQQATLRCSPISGHTSVYWYQQALGLGLQFLLWYDEGEERNRGNFPPRFSGRQFPNYSSELNVNALELEDSALYLCASRQGVRGETQYFGPGTRLLVL.

The rearrangement uses TRBV5-1 and TRBJ2-7; 10 nucleotides align to TRBD1. Germline V lookup: CDR1 SGHRS, CDR2 YFSETQ. The ends lost 3 bases at V and 0 bases at J; junction bases unmatched: 9. CDR3 length: 17 residues. The CDR3 nucleotides read TGCGCCAGCAGCTCTGGCCGTGGGACAGGGGCCTCCTACGAGCAGTACTTC. Residues: CASSSGRGTGASYEQYF. The whole variable domain, filled in from reference TRBV5-1 and TRBJ2-7, reads KAGVTQTPRYLIKTRGQQVTLSCSPISGHRSVSWYQQTPGQGLQFLFEYFSETQRNKGNFPGRFSGRQFSNSRSEMNVSTLELGDSALYLCASSSGRGTGASYEQYFGPGTRLTVT.

The J gene is TRBJ1-6, the V gene TRBV6-1, with D possibly matching TRBD1 (5 bases). The CDR3 covers 13 residues. The V and J ends lost 1 base and 12 bases respectively, with 10 bases between them. CDR1 is MNHNS, CDR2 SASEGT, per germline. CDR3 region: CASSEEGARPLHF. The CDR3 nucleotides read TGTGCCAGCAGTGAAGAAGGGGCCCGACCCCTCCACTTT.

The chain uses TRBV5-1 and TRBJ2-7, with D unresolved. The V gene lost 0 bases and the J gene lost 7 bases, with 11 bases spanning the gap. Germline V gene sequence: CDR1 SGHRS, CDR2 YFSETQ. CDR3 length: 13 residues. The CDR3 DNA is TGCGCCAGCAGCTTGGTGGGCCCTGGGGAGCAGTACTTC. Its translation is CASSLVGPGEQYF. Full variable domain (outside the CDR3, taken from reference TRBV5-1 and TRBJ2-7): KAGVTQTPRYLIKTRGQQVTLSCSPISGHRSVSWYQQTPGQGLQFLFEYFSETQRNKGNFPGRFSGRQFSNSRSEMNVSTLELGDSALYLCASSLVGPGEQYFGPGTRLTVT.

This clone was counted a few times. The chain uses TRBV11-2 and TRBJ2-7; 14 positions agree with TRBD2. Germline trimming cut 7 bases from V and 4 bases from J; bases unmatched to any gene: 6. CDR1 is SGHAT and CDR2 is FQNNGV in the germline V gene. This CDR3 region has 15 residues. In nucleotides, the CDR3 is TGTGCCAGCACCAGACTAGCGGGGGGGAGGTACGAGCAGTACTTC. Its protein is CASTRLAGGRYEQYF.

The chain joins TRBV6-5 to TRBJ1-3; no firm D call. The CDR3 totals 14 residues. The V gene lost 4 bases and the J gene lost 0 bases, with 7 bases spanning the gap. The germline V gene encodes CDR1 MNHEY and CDR2 SVGAGI. The CDR3 DNA sequence: TGTGCCAGCAGTTCCGGACTCTCTGGAAACACCATATATTTT. Its translation is CASSSGLSGNTIYF.

The gene calls are TRBV27 and TRBJ2-2; tentative D call: TRBD1 (5 bases). V lost 7 bases and J lost 3, with 12 bases in between. There are 14 residues in the CDR3. Germline CDR1 and CDR2: MNHEY and SMNVEV (reference sequence). The DNA for the CDR3 is TGTGCCAGCAATAGGGGTTACGACACCGGGGAGCTGTTTTTT. This gives the protein CASNRGYDTGELFF.

This clone showed up just a few times. The chain employs TRBV7-9 and TRBJ2-5; D gene unclear. The CDR3 is 14 residues long. V was cut by 4 bases and J by 4 bases, with 13 bases left in between. Per germline, CDR1 SEHNR and CDR2 FQNEAQ (reference sequence). The CDR3 region is CASSWSSSGETQYF. The CDR3, as DNA: TGTGCCAGCAGCTGGAGCTCCTCCGGAGAGACCCAGTACTTC. Based on the CDR3 plus reference TRBV7-9 and TRBJ2-5, the full variable domain is DTGVSQNPRHKITKRGQNVTFRCDPISEHNRLYWYRQTLGQGPEFLTYFQNEAQLEKSRLLSDRFSAERPKGSFSTLEIQRTEQGDSAMYLCASSWSSSGETQYFGPGTRLLVL.

The chain joins TRBV6-1 to TRBJ2-1; 9 nucleotides match TRBD2. The germline gives CDR1 MNHNS, CDR2 SASEGT. CDR3 length: 16 residues. The J segment lost 6 bases and the V segment lost 4 bases, leaving 10 bases of the junction unmatched. CDR3 coding DNA: TGTGCCAGCAGTGTTGGGGTTCGGCGGGGGGGCAATGAGCAGTTCTTC. The encoded protein is CASSVGVRRGGNEQFF.

At least ten counts were recorded for this clone. The chain uses TRBV29-1 and TRBJ2-5, with TRBD1 as a possible D gene (6 bases). Per germline, CDR1 SQVTM and CDR2 ANQGSEA. The CDR3 is 10 residues long. The ends were cut back, 4 bases at V and 7 bases at J, with 7 bases in the middle. The CDR3: CSVGRGTQYF. The CDR3 DNA reads TGCAGCGTTGGCAGGGGGACCCAGTACTTC.

There are a few counts of this clone. The chain employs TRBV7-8 and TRBJ2-7, with TRBD2 matching 10 bases. The germline CDR1 and CDR2 sequences are SGHVS and FQNEAQ. The V segment lost 5 bases and the J segment 2 bases; nucleotides outside the gene matches: 3. The CDR3 extends over 14 amino acids. This chain's CDR3 is CASSQLAGTYEQYF. The CDR3 coding sequence is TGTGCCAGCAGCCAACTAGCGGGGACCTACGAGCAGTACTTC.

The chain has TRBV7-9 and TRBJ1-1, with TRBD1 as a possible D gene (5 bases). This CDR3 region has 15 residues. The V end was cut by 4 bases, the J end by 10 bases, with 22 bases between. In germline, CDR1 is SEHNR, CDR2 FQNEAQ (reference sequence). The CDR3 spells CASSSIWGVGLGAFF. The CDR3 DNA follows: TGTGCCAGCAGCTCCATTTGGGGGGTTGGCTTAGGAGCTTTCTTT.

The rearrangement links TRBV10-3 to TRBJ1-1; TRBD1 matches at 7 bases. Trimming at V came to 9 bases and at J to 1 base, leaving 2 bases not matched to a gene. The CDR3 is made up of 12 amino acids. CDR1 is ENHRY and CDR2 is SYGVKD in the germline V gene. This chain's CDR3 is CAIGTENTEAFF. CDR3 DNA sequence: TGTGCCATAGGGACAGAGAACACTGAAGCTTTCTTT.

The V and J genes are TRBV19 and TRBJ1-3; the match to TRBD1 covers 8 bases. The length of the CDR3 is 12 residues. Trimming at V came to 11 bases and at J to 1 base, leaving 1 base not matched to a gene. CDR1 is LNHDA and CDR2 is SQIVND in the germline V gene (reference sequence). For the CDR3, the DNA is TGTGCCCGGACAGGGTCTGGAAACACCATATATTTT. Residues: CARTGSGNTIYF.

This clone was observed a handful of times. This chain uses TRBV18 with TRBJ2-1; 10 bases align to TRBD1. Germline lookup yields CDR1 KGHSH and CDR2 LQKENI. The CDR3 is 14 residues long. V shed 6 bases and J 8 bases; nucleotides not matched to a gene: 7. The CDR3: CASSLGQGMYEQFF. The CDR3 nucleotides read TGTGCCAGCTCCCTGGGACAGGGGATGTATGAGCAGTTCTTC.

The chain links TRBV6-1 to TRBJ1-5, with a possible D match to TRBD1 (5 bases). Trimming took 8 bases from V and 6 from J, leaving 14 bases between them. CDR3 length: 13 amino acids. Germline V gene sequence: CDR1 MNHNS, CDR2 SASEGT. CDR3 sequence reads: CASPAGGGQPQHF. DNA of the CDR3: TGTGCCAGCCCAGCCGGCGGGGGTCAGCCCCAGCATTTT.

The chain employs TRBV7-2 and TRBJ2-1; 9 bases map to TRBD2. The CDR3 is 16 amino acids. V gave up 1 base and J gave up 7 bases; unmatched junction bases: 8. Germline values: CDR1 SGHTA, CDR2 FQGNSA. The CDR3: CASSLVGAGGRNEQFF. The DNA for the CDR3 is TGTGCCAGCAGCTTAGTTGGGGCGGGGGGGCGGAATGAGCAGTTCTTC.